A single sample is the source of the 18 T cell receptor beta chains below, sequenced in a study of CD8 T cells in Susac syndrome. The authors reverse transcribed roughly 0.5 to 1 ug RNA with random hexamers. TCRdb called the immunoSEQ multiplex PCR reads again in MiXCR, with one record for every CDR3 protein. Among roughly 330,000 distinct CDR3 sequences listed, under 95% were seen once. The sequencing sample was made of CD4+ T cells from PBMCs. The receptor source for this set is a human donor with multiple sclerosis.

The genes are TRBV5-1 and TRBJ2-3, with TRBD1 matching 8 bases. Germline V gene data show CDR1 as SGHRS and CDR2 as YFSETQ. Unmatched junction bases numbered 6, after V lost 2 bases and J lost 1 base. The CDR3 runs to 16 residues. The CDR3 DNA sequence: TGCGCCAGCAGCTTCACGGCAGGGGGCGGCACAGATACGCAGTATTTT. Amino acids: CASSFTAGGGTDTQYF.

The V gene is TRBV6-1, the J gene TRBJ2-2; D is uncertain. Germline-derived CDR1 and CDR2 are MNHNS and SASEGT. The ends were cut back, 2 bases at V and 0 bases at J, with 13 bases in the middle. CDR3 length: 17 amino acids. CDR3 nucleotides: TGTGCCAGCAGTGAACAGATCGGACCGCCGAACACCGGGGAGCTGTTTTTT. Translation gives CASSEQIGPPNTGELFF.

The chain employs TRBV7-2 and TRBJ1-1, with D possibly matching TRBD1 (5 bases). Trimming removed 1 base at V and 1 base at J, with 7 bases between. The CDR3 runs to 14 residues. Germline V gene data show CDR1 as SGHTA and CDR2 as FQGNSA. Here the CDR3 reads CASSLERGNTEAFF. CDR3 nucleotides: TGTGCCAGCAGCTTAGAGAGGGGGAACACTGAAGCTTTCTTT.

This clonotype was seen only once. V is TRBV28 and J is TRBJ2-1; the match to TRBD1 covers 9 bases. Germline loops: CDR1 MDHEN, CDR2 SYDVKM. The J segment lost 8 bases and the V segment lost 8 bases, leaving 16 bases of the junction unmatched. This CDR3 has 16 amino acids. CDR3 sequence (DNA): TGTGCCAGCCCCCCCCCAGGGACAGGGATCATATATGAGCAGTTCTTC. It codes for CASPPPGTGIIYEQFF.

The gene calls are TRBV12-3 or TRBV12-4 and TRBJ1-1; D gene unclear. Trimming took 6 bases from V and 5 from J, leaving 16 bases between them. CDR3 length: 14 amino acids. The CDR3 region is CASSKLDLETEAFF. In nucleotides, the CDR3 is TGTGCCAGCAGCAAGCTTGACCTGGAGACTGAAGCTTTCTTT.

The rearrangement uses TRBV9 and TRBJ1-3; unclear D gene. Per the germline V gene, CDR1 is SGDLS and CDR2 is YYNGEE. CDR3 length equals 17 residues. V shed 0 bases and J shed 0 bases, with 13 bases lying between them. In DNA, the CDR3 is TGTGCCAGCAGCGTAGCCCCTAGCGGAAGCTCTGGAAACACCATATATTTT. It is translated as CASSVAPSGSSGNTIYF.

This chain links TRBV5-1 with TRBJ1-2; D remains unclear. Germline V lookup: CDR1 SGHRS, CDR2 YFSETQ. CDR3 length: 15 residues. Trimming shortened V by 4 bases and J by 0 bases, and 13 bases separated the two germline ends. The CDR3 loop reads CASSQLPGPNYGYTF. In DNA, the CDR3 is TGCGCCAGCAGCCAACTGCCCGGACCTAACTATGGCTACACCTTC.

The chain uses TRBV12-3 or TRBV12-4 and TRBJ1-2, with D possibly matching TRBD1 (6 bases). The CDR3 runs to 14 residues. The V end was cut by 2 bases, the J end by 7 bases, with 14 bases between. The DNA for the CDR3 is TGTGCCAGCAGTTTAACGAAGGGGGGCCCTGGCTACACCTTC. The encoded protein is CASSLTKGGPGYTF.

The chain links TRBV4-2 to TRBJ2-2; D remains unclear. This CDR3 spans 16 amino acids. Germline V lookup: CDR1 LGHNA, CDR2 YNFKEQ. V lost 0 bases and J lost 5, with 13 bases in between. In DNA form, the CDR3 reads TGTGCCAGCAGCCAAGATTGGCAGAGATCAACCGGGGAGCTGTTTTTT. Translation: CASSQDWQRSTGELFF.

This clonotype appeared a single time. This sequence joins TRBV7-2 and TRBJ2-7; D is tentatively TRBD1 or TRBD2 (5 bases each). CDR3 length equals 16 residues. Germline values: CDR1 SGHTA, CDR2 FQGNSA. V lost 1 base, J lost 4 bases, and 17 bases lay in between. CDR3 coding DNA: TGTGCCAGCAGCTTAGGGTTCGGGGCCGACTTATACGAGCAGTACTTC. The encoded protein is CASSLGFGADLYEQYF.

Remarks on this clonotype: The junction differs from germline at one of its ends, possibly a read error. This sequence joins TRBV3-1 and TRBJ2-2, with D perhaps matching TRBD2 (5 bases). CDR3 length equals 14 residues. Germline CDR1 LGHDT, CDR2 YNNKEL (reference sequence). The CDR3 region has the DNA TGTGCCAGCATCCAACGGGGTTCAACCGGGGAGCTGTTTTTT. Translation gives CASIQRGSTGELFF. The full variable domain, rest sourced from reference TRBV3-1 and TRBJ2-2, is DTAVSQTPKYLVTQMGNDKSIKCEQNLGHDTMYWYKQDSKKFLKIMFSYNNKELIINETVPNRFSPKSPDKAHLNLHINSLELGDSAVYFCASIQRGSTGELFFGEGSRLTVL.

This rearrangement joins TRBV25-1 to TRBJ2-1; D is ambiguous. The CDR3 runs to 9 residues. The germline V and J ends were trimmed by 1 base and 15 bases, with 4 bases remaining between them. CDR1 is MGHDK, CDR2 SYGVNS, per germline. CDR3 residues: CASSEWGFF. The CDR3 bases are TGTGCCAGCAGTGAATGGGGGTTCTTC.

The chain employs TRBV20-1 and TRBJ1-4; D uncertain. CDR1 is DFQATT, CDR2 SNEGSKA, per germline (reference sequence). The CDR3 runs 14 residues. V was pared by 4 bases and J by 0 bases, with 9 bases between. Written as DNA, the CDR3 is TGCAGTGCTACGAGAGCTGCAACTAATGAAAAACTGTTTTTT. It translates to CSATRAATNEKLFF.

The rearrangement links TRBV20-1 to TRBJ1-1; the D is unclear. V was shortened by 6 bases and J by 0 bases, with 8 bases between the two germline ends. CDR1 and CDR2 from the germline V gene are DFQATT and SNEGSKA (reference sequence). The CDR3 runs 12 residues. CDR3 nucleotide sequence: TGCAGTGCATTTTTCCTGAACACTGAAGCTTTCTTT. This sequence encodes CSAFFLNTEAFF.

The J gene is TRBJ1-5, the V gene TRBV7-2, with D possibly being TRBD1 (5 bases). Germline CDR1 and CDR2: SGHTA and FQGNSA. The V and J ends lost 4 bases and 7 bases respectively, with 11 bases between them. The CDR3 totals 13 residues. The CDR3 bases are TGTGCCAGCAGCTATGAGGGGCGGCAGCCCCAGCATTTT. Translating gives CASSYEGRQPQHF.

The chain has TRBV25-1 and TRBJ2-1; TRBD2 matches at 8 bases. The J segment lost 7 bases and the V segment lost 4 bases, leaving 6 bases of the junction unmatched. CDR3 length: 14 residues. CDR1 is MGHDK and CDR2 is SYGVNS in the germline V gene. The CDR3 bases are TGTGCCAGCAGTGGGAGCGGGAGCGGGAATGAGCAGTTCTTC. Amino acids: CASSGSGSGNEQFF. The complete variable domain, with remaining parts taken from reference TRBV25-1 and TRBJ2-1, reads EADIYQTPRYLVIGTGKKITLECSQTMGHDKMYWYQQDPGMELHLIHYSYGVNSTEKGDLSSESTVSRIRTEHFPLTLESARPSHTSQYLCASSGSGSGNEQFFGPGTRLTVL.

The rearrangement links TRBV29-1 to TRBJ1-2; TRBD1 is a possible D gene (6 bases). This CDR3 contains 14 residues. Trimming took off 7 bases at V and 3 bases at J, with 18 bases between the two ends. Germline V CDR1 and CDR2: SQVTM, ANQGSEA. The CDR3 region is CSARGGRIDYGYTF. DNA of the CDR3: TGCAGCGCCCGAGGGGGGAGGATAGACTATGGCTACACCTTC.

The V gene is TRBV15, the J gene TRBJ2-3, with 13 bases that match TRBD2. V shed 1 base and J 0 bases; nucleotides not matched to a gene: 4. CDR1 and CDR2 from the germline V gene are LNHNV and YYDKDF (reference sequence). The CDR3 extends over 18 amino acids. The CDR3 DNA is TGTGCCACCAGCAGAGGGACTAGCGGGGGTCTCAGCACAGATACGCAGTATTTT. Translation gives CATSRGTSGGLSTDTQYF.